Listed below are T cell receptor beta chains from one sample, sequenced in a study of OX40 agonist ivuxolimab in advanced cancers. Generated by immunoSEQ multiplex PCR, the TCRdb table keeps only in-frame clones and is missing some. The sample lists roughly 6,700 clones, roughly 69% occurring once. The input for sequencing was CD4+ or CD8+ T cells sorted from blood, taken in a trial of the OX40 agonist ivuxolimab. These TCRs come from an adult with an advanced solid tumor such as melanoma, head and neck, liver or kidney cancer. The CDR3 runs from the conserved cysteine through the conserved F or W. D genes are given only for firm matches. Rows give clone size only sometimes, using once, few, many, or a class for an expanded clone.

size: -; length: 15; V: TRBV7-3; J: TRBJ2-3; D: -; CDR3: CASSDGILSTDTQYF; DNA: TGTGCCAGCAGCGACGGGATCCTTAGCACAGATACGCAGTATTTT
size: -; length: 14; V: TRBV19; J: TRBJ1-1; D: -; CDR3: CATSLGGANTEAFF; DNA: TGTGCCACCTCCTTGGGGGGGGCGAACACTGAAGCTTTCTTT
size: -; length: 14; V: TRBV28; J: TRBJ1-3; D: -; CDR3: CASSLSQNEDTIYF; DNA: TGTGCCAGCAGTTTAAGTCAAAACGAGGACACCATATATTTT
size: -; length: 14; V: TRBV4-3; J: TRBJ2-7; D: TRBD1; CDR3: CASSRGTGFYEQYF; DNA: TGCGCCAGCAGCCGAGGGACAGGGTTCTACGAGCAGTACTTC
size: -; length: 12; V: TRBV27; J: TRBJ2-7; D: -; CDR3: CASRGTSYEQYF; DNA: TGTGCCAGCAGGGGGACATCTTACGAGCAGTACTTC
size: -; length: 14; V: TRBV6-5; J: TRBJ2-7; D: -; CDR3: CASSYSAGAGEQYF; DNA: TGTGCCAGCAGTTACTCTGCAGGGGCGGGGGAGCAGTACTTC
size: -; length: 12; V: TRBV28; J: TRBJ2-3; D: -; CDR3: CASSSDEDTQYF; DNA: TGTGCCAGCAGTTCCGACGAAGATACGCAGTATTTT
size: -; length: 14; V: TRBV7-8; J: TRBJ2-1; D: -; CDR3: CASSPRTTADEQFF; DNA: TGTGCCAGCAGCCCCCGGACTACCGCCGATGAGCAGTTCTTC
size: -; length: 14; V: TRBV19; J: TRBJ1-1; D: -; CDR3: CASSISGLDTEAFF; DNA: TGTGCCAGTAGTATCTCGGGACTCGACACTGAAGCTTTCTTT
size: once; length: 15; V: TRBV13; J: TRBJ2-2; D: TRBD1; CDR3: CASSLVGQHTGELFF; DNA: TGTGCCAGCAGCTTAGTGGGACAGCACACCGGGGAGCTGTTTTTT
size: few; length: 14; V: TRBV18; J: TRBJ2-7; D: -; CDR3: CASSPEDQPYEQYF; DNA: TGTGCCAGCTCACCTGAGGACCAGCCTTACGAGCAGTACTTC
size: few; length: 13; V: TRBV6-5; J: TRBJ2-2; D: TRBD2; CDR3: CASSYKGGGELFF; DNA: TGTGCCAGCAGTTACAAGGGAGGGGGGGAGCTGTTTTTT
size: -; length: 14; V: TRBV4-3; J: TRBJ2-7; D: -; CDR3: CASSQVVPSPPRYF; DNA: TGCGCCAGCAGCCAAGTGGTCCCTAGCCCTCCTCGGTACTTC
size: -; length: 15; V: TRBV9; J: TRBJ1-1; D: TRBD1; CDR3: CASSVAGTGDTEAFF; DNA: TGTGCCAGCAGCGTAGCCGGGACAGGGGACACTGAAGCTTTCTTT
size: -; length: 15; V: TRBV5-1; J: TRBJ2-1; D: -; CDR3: CASSLTLSSYNEQFF; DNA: TGCGCCAGCAGCTTGACGCTGAGCTCCTACAATGAGCAGTTCTTC
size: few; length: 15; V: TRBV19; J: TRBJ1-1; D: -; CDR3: CASSYDRSLYTEAFF; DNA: TGTGCCAGTAGCTACGACAGAAGCCTTTACACTGAAGCTTTCTTT
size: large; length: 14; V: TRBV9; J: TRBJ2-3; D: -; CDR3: CASSVGGGADTQYF; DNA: TGTGCCAGCAGCGTAGGGGGCGGGGCAGATACGCAGTATTTT
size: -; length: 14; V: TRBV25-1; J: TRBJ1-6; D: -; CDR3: CASSELQINSPLHF; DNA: TGTGCCAGCAGTGAATTACAGATTAATTCACCCCTCCACTTT
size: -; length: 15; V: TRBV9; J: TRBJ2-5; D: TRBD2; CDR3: CASSSGTSGMETQYF; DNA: TGTGCCAGCAGCTCCGGGACTAGCGGGATGGAGACCCAGTACTTC